This T cell receptor beta chain came from a study of blood T cell repertoires in COVID-19. Overall study: Acute and convalescent COVID-19 samples came from the United States, Italy and Spain.

CDR1 and CDR2 from the germline V gene are SGHRS and YFSETQ. The length of the CDR3 is 14 residues. Trimming removed 1 base from V and 6 bases from J, with 11 bases in between. In the source study's methods: Reference gene primer amplification gave estimated nucleated cell counts. TCRdb keeps only in-frame clones here, not all; method: immunoSEQ multiplex PCR. V, J and clone size are taken as reported in that table, and D and trimming were inferred from the DNA itself. The table shows 250,000 to 300,000 clones, with nearly 90% occurring only once. Those who participated ranged in age from roughly 18 to 89 years and resided in approximately 26 US areas.

Sequencing was performed on PBMCs or T cells enriched from blood (not recorded which). This sequence originates from an older woman who had recovered from COVID-19. The chain employs TRBV5-1 and TRBJ2-1; weak D call: TRBD2 (5 bases). CDR3 DNA: TGCGCCAGCAGCTTGTTTGGCGGGCGCAATGAGCAGTTCTTC. Amino acids: CASSLFGGRNEQFF.